The sample holds a few counts of the clone carrying this T cell receptor beta chain. CDR1 and CDR2 from the germline V gene are SGHAT and FQNNGV. There are 15 residues in the CDR3. J was trimmed by 4 bases and V by 5 bases; bases with no gene match: 8. TCRdb recomputed calls from the PCR reads with MiXCR, one row per CDR3 protein. This table holds about 500,000 distinct CDR3 sequences, roughly a fifth found once. The data were taken from a study of molecular identifiers for immune sequencing clone quantification. The sequence came from a human donor in good health. Some libraries in this study had Jurkat cell RNA spiked in. This chain links TRBV11-2 with TRBJ2-5; 9 nucleotides line up with TRBD2. Sequencing was done on a sample of naive CD8+ T cells from blood, with Jurkat cell RNA spiked in. Subset: FACS-sorted CD8+CD4-CCR7+CD45RA+ naive T cells. As DNA, the CDR3 is TGTGCCAGCAGCCCAGGCGGGGGGGCTTTAGAGACCCAGTACTTC. Residues: CASSPGGGALETQYF.